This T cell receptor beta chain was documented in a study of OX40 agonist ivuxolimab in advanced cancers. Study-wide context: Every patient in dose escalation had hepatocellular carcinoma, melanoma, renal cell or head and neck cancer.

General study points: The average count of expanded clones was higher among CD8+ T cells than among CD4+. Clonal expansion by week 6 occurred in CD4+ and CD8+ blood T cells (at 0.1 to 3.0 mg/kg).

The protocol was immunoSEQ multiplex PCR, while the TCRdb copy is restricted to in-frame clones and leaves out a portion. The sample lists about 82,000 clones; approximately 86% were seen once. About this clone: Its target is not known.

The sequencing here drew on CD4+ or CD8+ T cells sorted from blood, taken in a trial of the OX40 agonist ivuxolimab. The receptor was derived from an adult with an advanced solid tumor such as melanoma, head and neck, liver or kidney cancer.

This CDR3 reads CASSKTLEQFF. The CDR3 nucleotides are TGTGCCAGCAGCAAAACACTTGAGCAGTTCTTC. This chain links TRBV5-6 with TRBJ2-1, with D uncertain. Trimming left V 4 bases short and J 9 bases short, with 8 bases between. CDR1 is SGHDT, CDR2 YYEEEE, per germline. This CDR3 contains 11 residues.